This TCR beta chain derives from a study of human T cells and chemical hapten exposure. Overall study context: Chiefly women, the patients showed alopecia areata, totalis or universalis.

Trimming took 5 bases from V and 0 from J, leaving 12 bases between them. The CDR3 sequence is 15 residues long. The germline gives CDR1 MNHEY, CDR2 SVGEGT. Concerning this clonotype: Its antigen is undetermined.

Study findings and constraints: Compared with pre-sensitization or healthy control sets, expanded TCRs clustered more.

For the library, individual cDNA molecules each received unique molecular identifiers. TCRdb reprocessed the RACE reads with MiXCR, giving one entry per CDR3 protein. In the table there are about 290,000 distinct CDR3 sequences, approximately 8% of which are singletons. Indicated time point: pre-sensitization, week 0. Treatment reported: therapeutic diphenylcyclopropenone sensitization with weekly scalp DPC. In every case, blood was obtained before the patch test was applied. This sample comprised whole blood, obtained in connection with sensitization to the hapten diphenylcyclopropenone (DPC). This TCR was recovered from a young man with alopecia areata. Some clones in this sample may be carry-over from other donors' samples. This rearrangement joins TRBV6-2 or TRBV6-3 to TRBJ2-3; D remains unclear. Written as DNA, the CDR3 is TGTGCCAGCAGTGAGGTAGGCCGGAGCACAGATACGCAGTATTTT. As protein: CASSEVGRSTDTQYF.